This TCR beta chain was profiled in a study of cytomegalovirus exposure and HLA in healthy donors. Across the whole study: There were fewer than 130 million unique TCR beta sequences, drawn from roughly 200 million T cells, in an earlier analysis.

Findings of the study overall: In a later analysis, specific HLA alleles were associated with approximately 16,000 TCR beta sequences at a 0.05 false discovery rate. Immune exposure information available was restricted to CMV serostatus.

The PCR was carried out with 60 Vbeta primers and 13 Jbeta primers. TCRdb's copy holds only in-frame clones and misses some; the assay was immunoSEQ multiplex PCR. The sample table includes approximately 30,000 clones. Between the trimmed V and J ends, which lost 5 bases and 0 bases, there was a span of 13 bases. CDR1 is SGHAT and CDR2 is FQNNGV in the germline V gene. The length of the CDR3 is 15 residues. Note on this clone: The antigen remains undetermined.

The rearrangement links TRBV11-2 to TRBJ1-1; D is possibly TRBD1 (6 bases). This sequence originates from a woman between 35 and 50 years old in good health and CMV-seropositive. The sequencing sample was made of PBMCs. The CDR3 sequence is CASSLRGQMNTEAFF. DNA of the CDR3: TGTGCCAGCAGCCTACGCGGACAGATGAACACTGAAGCTTTCTTT. The entire variable domain, with the rest obtained from reference TRBV11-2 and TRBJ1-1, is as follows: EAGVAQSPRYKIIEKRQSVAFWCNPISGHATLYWYQQILGQGPKLLIQFQNNGVVDDSQLPKDRFSAERLKGVDSTLKIQPAKLEDSAVYLCASSLRGQMNTEAFFGQGTRLTVV.